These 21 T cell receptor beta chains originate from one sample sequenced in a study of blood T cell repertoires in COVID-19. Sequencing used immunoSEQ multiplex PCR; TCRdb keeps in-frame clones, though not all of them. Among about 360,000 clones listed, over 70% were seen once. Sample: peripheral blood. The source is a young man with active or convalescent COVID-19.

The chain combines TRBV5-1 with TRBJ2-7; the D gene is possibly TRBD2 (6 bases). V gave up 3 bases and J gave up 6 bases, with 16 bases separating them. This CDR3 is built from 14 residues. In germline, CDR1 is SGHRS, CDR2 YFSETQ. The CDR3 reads CASSSAGGTAEQYF. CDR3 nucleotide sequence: TGCGCCAGCAGCTCGGCTGGGGGGACGGCCGAGCAGTACTTC. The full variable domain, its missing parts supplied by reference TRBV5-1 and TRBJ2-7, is KAGVTQTPRYLIKTRGQQVTLSCSPISGHRSVSWYQQTPGQGLQFLFEYFSETQRNKGNFPGRFSGRQFSNSRSEMNVSTLELGDSALYLCASSSAGGTAEQYFGPGTRLTVT.

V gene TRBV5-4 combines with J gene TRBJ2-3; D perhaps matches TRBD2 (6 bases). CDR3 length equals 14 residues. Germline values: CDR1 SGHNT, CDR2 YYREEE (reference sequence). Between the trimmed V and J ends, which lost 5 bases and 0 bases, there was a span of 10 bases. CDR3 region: CASRAGRSTDTQYF. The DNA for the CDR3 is TGTGCCAGCAGGGCGGGACGGAGCACAGATACGCAGTATTTT.

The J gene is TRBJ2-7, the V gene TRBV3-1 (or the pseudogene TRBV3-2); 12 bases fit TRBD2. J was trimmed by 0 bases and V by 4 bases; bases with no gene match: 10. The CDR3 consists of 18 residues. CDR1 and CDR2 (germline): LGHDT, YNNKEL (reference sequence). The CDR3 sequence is CASSPSGLAGRSSYEQYF. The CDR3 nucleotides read TGTGCCAGCAGCCCAAGCGGACTAGCGGGAAGGAGCTCCTACGAGCAGTACTTC.

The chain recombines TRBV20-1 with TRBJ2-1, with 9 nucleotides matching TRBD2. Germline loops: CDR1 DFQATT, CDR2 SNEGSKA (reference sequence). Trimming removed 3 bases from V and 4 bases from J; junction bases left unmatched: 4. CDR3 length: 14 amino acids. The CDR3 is CSASLAGGYNEQFF. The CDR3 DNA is TGCAGTGCTAGTCTCGCGGGGGGGTACAATGAGCAGTTCTTC.

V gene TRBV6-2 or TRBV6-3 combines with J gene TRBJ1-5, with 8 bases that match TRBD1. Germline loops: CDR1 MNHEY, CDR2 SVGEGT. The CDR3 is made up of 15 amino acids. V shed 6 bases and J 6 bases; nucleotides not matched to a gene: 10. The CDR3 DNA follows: TGTGCCAGCAGCGCCGGGACAGGTAGTAGTCAGCCCCAGCATTTT. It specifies CASSAGTGSSQPQHF.

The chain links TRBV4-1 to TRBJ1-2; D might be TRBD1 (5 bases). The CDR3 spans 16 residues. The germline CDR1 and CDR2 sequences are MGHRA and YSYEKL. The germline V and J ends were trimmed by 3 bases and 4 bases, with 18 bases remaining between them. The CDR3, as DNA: TGCGCCAGCAGCCACACCCCCGGGGGATGGAGCTATGGCTACACCTTC. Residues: CASSHTPGGWSYGYTF.

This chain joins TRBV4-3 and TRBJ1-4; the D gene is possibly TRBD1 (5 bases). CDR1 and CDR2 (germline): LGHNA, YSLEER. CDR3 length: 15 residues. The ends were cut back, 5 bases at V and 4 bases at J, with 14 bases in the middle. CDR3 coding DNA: TGCGCCAGCAGCGTTGGGGGACTTTATAATGAAAAACTGTTTTTT. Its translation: CASSVGGLYNEKLFF.

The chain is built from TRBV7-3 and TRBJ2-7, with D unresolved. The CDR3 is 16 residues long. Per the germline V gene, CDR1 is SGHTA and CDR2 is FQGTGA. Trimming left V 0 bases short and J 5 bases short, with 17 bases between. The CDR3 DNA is TGTGCCAGCAGCTTAACACCAGTGAATTCGATCGACGAGCAGTACTTC. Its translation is CASSLTPVNSIDEQYF.

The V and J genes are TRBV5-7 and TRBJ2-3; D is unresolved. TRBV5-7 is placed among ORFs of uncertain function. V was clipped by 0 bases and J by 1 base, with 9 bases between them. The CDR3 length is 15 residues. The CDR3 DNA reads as TGTGCCAGCAGCTTGGAAGGAGAGGGCACAGATACGCAGTATTTT. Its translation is CASSLEGEGTDTQYF.

CDR3 sequence reads: CSARPQGSYNEQFF. In DNA, the CDR3 is TGCAGCGCCCGGCCCCAGGGATCCTACAATGAGCAGTTCTTC. The chain combines TRBV29-1 with TRBJ2-1, with a possible D match to TRBD1 (5 bases). Germline V gives CDR1 SQVTM, CDR2 ANQGSEA. The CDR3 has 14 amino acids. The germline V and J ends were trimmed by 7 bases and 1 base, with 14 bases remaining between them.

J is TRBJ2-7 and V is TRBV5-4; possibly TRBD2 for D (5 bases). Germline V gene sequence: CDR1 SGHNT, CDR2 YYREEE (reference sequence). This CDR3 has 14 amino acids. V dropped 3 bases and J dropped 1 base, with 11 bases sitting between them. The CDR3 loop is CASSSTIGSYEQYF. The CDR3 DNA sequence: TGTGCCAGCAGCTCGACTATCGGGTCCTACGAGCAGTACTTC.

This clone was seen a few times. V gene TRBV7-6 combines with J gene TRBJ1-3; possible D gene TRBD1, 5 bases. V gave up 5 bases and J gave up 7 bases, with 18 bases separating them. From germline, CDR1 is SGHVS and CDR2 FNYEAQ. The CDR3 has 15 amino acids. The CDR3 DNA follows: TGTGCCAGCAGCCCCCTGATCATGGGGGGGAACACCATATATTTT. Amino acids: CASSPLIMGGNTIYF.

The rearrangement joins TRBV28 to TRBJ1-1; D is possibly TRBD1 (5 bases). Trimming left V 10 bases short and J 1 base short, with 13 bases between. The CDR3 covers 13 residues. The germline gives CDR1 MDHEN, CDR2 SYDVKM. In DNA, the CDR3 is TGTGCCACCCTAGGACAAGCGAACACTGAAGCTTTCTTT. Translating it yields CATLGQANTEAFF.

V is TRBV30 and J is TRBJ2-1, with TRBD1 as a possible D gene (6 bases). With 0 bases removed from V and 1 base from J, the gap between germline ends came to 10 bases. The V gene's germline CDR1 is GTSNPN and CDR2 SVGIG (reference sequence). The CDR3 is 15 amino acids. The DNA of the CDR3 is TGTGCCTGGAGTGTAAACAGGGAATCCTACAATGAGCAGTTCTTC. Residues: CAWSVNRESYNEQFF.

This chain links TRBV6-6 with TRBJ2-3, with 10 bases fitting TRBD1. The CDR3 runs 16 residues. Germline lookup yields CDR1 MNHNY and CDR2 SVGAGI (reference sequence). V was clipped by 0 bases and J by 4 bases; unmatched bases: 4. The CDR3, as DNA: TGTGCCAGCAGTTACTCCCGGGACAGGGGAGCAGATACGCAGTATTTT. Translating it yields CASSYSRDRGADTQYF.

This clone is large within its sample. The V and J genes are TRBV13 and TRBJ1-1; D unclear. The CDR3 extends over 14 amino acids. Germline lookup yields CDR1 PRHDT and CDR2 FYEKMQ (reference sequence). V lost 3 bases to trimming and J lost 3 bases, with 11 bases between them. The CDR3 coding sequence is TGTGCCAGCAGCTTTAAAAAATATGACACTGAAGCTTTCTTT. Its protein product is CASSFKKYDTEAFF.

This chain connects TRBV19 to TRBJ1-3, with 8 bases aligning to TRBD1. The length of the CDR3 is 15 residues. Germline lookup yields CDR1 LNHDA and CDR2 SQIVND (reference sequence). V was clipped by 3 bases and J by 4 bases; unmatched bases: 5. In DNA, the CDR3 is TGTGCCAGTAGTATCTCCGACAGGGGCGGAAACACCATATATTTT. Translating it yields CASSISDRGGNTIYF. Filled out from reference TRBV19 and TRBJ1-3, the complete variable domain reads DGGITQSPKYLFRKEGQNVTLSCEQNLNHDAMYWYRQDPGQGLRLIYYSQIVNDFQKGDIAEGYSVSREKKESFPLTVTSAQKNPTAFYLCASSISDRGGNTIYFGEGSWLTVV.

The CDR3 sequence: CASSPTDSNEKLFF. The CDR3 coding sequence is TGCGCCAGCAGTCCGACAGACAGTAATGAAAAACTGTTTTTT. The chain uses TRBV10-2 and TRBJ1-4; D is perhaps TRBD1 (5 bases). In germline, CDR1 is WSHSY, CDR2 SAAADI. The CDR3 covers 14 residues. V lost 5 bases and J 4 bases, leaving 11 bases between the germline ends.

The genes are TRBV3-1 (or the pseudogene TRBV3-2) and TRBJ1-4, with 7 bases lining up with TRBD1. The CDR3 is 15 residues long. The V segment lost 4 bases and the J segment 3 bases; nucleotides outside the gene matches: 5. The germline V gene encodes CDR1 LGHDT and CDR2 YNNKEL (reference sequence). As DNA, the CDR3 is TGTGCCAGCAGCCCTTACAGGGGAGCTAATGAAAAACTGTTTTTT. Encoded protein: CASSPYRGANEKLFF.

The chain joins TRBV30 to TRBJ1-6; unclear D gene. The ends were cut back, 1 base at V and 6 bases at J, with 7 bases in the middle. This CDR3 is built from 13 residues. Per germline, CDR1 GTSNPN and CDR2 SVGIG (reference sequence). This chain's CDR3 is CAWSGPRNSPLHF. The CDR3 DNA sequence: TGTGCCTGGAGTGGGCCACGTAATTCACCCCTCCACTTT.

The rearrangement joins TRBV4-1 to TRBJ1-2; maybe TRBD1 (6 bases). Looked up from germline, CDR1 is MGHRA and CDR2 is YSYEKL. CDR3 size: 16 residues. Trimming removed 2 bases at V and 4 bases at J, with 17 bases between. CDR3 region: CASSQSPPGHGYGYTF. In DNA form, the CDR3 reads TGCGCCAGCAGCCAAAGCCCACCGGGACACGGCTATGGCTACACCTTC.